This T cell receptor beta chain was sequenced in a study of response to subunit inactivated influenza vaccine. This clonotype was found many times. The antigen remains unidentified. Study observations and caveats: After each seasonal influenza vaccination, few new T cells are recruited, the authors suggested.

With 1 base removed from V and 6 bases from J, the gap between germline ends came to 10 bases. The CDR3 contains 14 residues. The germline V gene has CDR1 LGHDT and CDR2 YNNKEL (reference sequence). TCRdb reprocessed the RT-PCR reads with MiXCR, giving one entry per CDR3 protein. The table lists about 520,000 distinct CDR3 sequences, about 25% of them singletons. The source of this sequence is a man aged 45-65 years who received an inactivated influenza vaccine. This rearrangement joins TRBV3-1 to TRBJ2-1; weak D call: TRBD1 (5 bases). The sequencing used CD4+ T cells sorted from PBMCs, collected more than 4 days after vaccination. CDR3 loop: CASSQAGRVNEQFF. The CDR3 bases are TGTGCCAGCAGCCAAGCCGGCAGGGTCAATGAGCAGTTCTTC.